The 19 T cell receptor beta chains reported below all come from one sample, sequenced in a study of neurological immune-mediated disorders (dated by TCRdb to 2018 to 2020). The receptor library was made with 5' RACE. TCRdb lists the instrument as Illumina HiSeq 2500. TCRdb cleaned the public reads at Q25 with fastp, built clones with MiXCR and kept in-frame beta chains. Rows with a matching CDR3 protein are joined into one entry that keeps the most common DNA and genes. A total of 50,000 to 75,000 distinct CDR3 sequences appear in this sample, more than 3.5% of them only once. The ten largest clones take up roughly 2.6% of the sample. The sequenced sample consisted of PBMCs. The receptors were sampled from a man in his fifties or sixties with multiple sclerosis.

This clonotype occurred a few times. The J gene is TRBJ1-2, the V gene TRBV15; no firm D call. CDR1 is LNHNV and CDR2 is YYDKDF in the germline V gene (reference sequence). V lost 0 bases, J lost 3 bases, and 8 bases lay in between. The CDR3 length is 14 residues. In DNA form, the CDR3 reads TGTGCCACCAGCAGAGATTTGGGTGACTATGGCTACACCTTC. It is translated as CATSRDLGDYGYTF.

The chain couples TRBV7-2 to TRBJ2-3; unclear D gene. V lost 4 bases to trimming and J lost 2 bases, with 10 bases between them. The V gene's germline CDR1 is SGHTA and CDR2 FQGNSA. This CDR3 region has 14 residues. CDR3 protein: CASSSQAYTDTQYF. DNA for the CDR3: TGTGCCAGCAGCTCCCAGGCGTACACAGATACGCAGTATTTT.

The table lists this clonotype with many counts. The gene calls are TRBV5-1 and TRBJ1-1, with a weak D call TRBD1 (6 bases). The CDR3 runs to 14 residues. V was clipped by 0 bases and J by 8 bases, with 14 bases between them. CDR1 SGHRS and CDR2 YFSETQ come from the germline V gene. DNA of the CDR3: TGCGCCAGCAGCTTGGACGGGGGGCCCGGGGAAGCTTTCTTT. Protein: CASSLDGGPGEAFF.

The rearrangement joins TRBV7-8 to TRBJ2-1; D uncertain. Trimming left V 1 base short and J 4 bases short, with 11 bases between. The germline V gene has CDR1 SGHVS and CDR2 FQNEAQ. The CDR3 is 15 residues long. CDR3 region: CASSLGGIKYNEQFF. In DNA form, the CDR3 reads TGTGCCAGCAGCTTAGGGGGTATCAAGTACAATGAGCAGTTCTTC.

This clonotype was seen ten or more times. The chain links TRBV6-5 to TRBJ2-1, with a weak D call TRBD2 (5 bases). Trimming shortened V by 6 bases and J by 4 bases, and 13 bases separated the two germline ends. The CDR3 is made up of 14 amino acids. CDR1 and CDR2 from the germline V gene are MNHEY and SVGAGI. CDR3 protein: CASRQGRAYNEQFF. CDR3 in DNA: TGTGCCAGCAGACAAGGGAGAGCATACAATGAGCAGTTCTTC.

In this sample, this clonotype turned up many times. The chain's CDR3 is CASRPPAKNIQYF. The CDR3 coding sequence is TGTGCCAGCAGACCTCCGGCCAAAAACATTCAGTACTTC. The chain carries TRBV6-5 and TRBJ2-4; D gene unclear. Germline V lookup: CDR1 MNHEY, CDR2 SVGAGI. The CDR3 consists of 13 residues. The V gene lost 6 bases and the J gene lost 1 base, with 7 bases spanning the gap.

This clonotype was seen ten or more times. The gene calls are TRBV20-1 and TRBJ1-2; maybe TRBD1 (5 bases). Trimming cost V 0 bases and J 4 bases, with 9 bases left between them. In germline, CDR1 is DFQATT, CDR2 SNEGSKA (reference sequence). The CDR3 totals 13 residues. CDR3 in amino acids: CSARDPGGYGYTF. CDR3 DNA: TGCAGTGCTAGAGATCCGGGGGGCTATGGCTACACCTTC.

This clonotype was seen a few times. The chain employs TRBV5-1 and TRBJ2-1; 8 bases match TRBD1. V was clipped by 3 bases and J by 2 bases; unmatched bases: 4. CDR3 length: 15 amino acids. Germline loops: CDR1 SGHRS, CDR2 YFSETQ. The CDR3 DNA reads TGCGCCAGCAGCTACTCGGGACAGGCCTACAATGAGCAGTTCTTC. Translated, it gives CASSYSGQAYNEQFF.

In its sample, this clonotype was seen many times. The chain joins TRBV25-1 to TRBJ2-1; a weak D match, TRBD2 (6 bases). V lost 6 bases, J lost 0 bases, and 9 bases lay in between. The V gene's germline CDR1 is MGHDK and CDR2 SYGVNS. CDR3 length: 14 residues. CDR3 sequence (DNA): TGTGCCAGCAGAACCGGGGGCTCCTACAATGAGCAGTTCTTC. It codes for CASRTGGSYNEQFF. Complete variable domain (other parts from reference TRBV25-1 and TRBJ2-1): EADIYQTPRYLVIGTGKKITLECSQTMGHDKMYWYQQDPGMELHLIHYSYGVNSTEKGDLSSESTVSRIRTEHFPLTLESARPSHTSQYLCASRTGGSYNEQFFGPGTRLTVL.

This clonotype was seen repeatedly, ten times or more. The V call is TRBV4-3, the J call TRBJ1-2; D is unresolved. The germline V gene has CDR1 LGHNA and CDR2 YSLEER. This CDR3 is 15 amino acids long. V gave up 1 base and J gave up 5 bases, with 14 bases separating them. The CDR3 reads CASSQAPLPYYGYTF. CDR3 sequence (DNA): TGCGCCAGCAGCCAAGCTCCACTGCCTTATTATGGCTACACCTTC.

This clonotype came up many times. J is TRBJ1-3 and V is TRBV4-1; D perhaps matches TRBD1 (6 bases). Between the trimmed V and J ends, which lost 2 bases and 12 bases, there was a span of 11 bases. Germline CDR1 and CDR2: MGHRA and YSYEKL. The CDR3 is 12 amino acids. This CDR3 is CASSQQTGIIYF. CDR3 bases: TGCGCCAGCAGCCAACAGACAGGTATCATATATTTT.

The table lists this clonotype with many counts. This chain joins TRBV3-1 and TRBJ1-2; 8 positions agree with TRBD1. From germline, CDR1 is LGHDT and CDR2 YNNKEL (reference sequence). The junction had 5 bases not matched to a gene; V was cut back by 3 bases and J by 8 bases. The CDR3 consists of 13 residues. The CDR3 sequence: CASSQRQGFGYTF. The CDR3 DNA is TGTGCCAGCAGCCAGAGACAGGGGTTCGGCTACACCTTC.

Turning to this clonotype: A much larger clone lies one base from this, so it may be a read error. The V call is TRBV6-5, the J call TRBJ1-1; D is undetermined. Germline CDR1 reads MNHEY; CDR2 reads SVGAGI. The CDR3 is 14 amino acids. The CDR3 here is CANSNLGVNTEAFF. The CDR3 region has the DNA TGTGCCAACAGTAACCTGGGAGTGAACACTGAAGCTTTCTTT.

This clonotype was detected ten times or more. The chain combines TRBV28 with TRBJ1-5; no firm D call. Germline CDR1 reads MDHEN; CDR2 reads SYDVKM. The CDR3 has 13 residues. Trimming took 7 bases from V and 4 from J, leaving 11 bases between them. CDR3 DNA sequence: TGTGCCAGCAAAGCAGCGACAAATCAGCCCCAGCATTTT. Amino acids: CASKAATNQPQHF.

Concerning this clonotype itself: A read error may account for a junction end that differs from germline. The genes are TRBV12-3 or TRBV12-4 and TRBJ1-6, with a tentative D call TRBD1 (6 bases). The CDR3 extends over 13 amino acids. The CDR3 is CASTPGRGLPLNF. In nucleotides, the CDR3 is TGTGCCAGCACCCCAGGGAGGGGGTTACCCCTCAACTTT.

This clonotype was found many times. The chain employs TRBV6-9 and TRBJ2-6, with D uncertain. V lost 8 bases and J lost 4, with 21 bases in between. Per the germline V gene, CDR1 is MNHGY and CDR2 is SVAAGI. This CDR3 comprises 17 residues. CDR3 sequence (DNA): TGTGCCAGCTTACCTTCTTGGTGTCTTTCCGGGGCCAACGTCCTGACTTTC. It codes for CASLPSWCLSGANVLTF.

This clonotype was observed at least ten times. The chain combines TRBV7-8 with TRBJ1-5; D unclear. The CDR3 spans 13 residues. Deletions cut 5 bases from V and 0 bases from J, with 5 bases between. The germline CDR1 and CDR2 sequences are SGHVS and FQNEAQ. CDR3 sequence reads: CASSHHSNQPQHF. The DNA for the CDR3 is TGTGCCAGCAGCCATCATAGCAATCAGCCCCAGCATTTT.

There are many counts of this clonotype. The V and J genes are TRBV20-1 and TRBJ2-3; 15 bases align to TRBD2. There are 14 residues in the CDR3. J gave up 11 bases and V 5 bases, and 8 bases lay outside the gene matches. Per the germline V gene, CDR1 is DFQATT and CDR2 is SNEGSKA (reference sequence). The CDR3 is CSAGRTSGGEGQYF. Written as DNA, the CDR3 is TGCAGTGCTGGTCGGACTAGCGGGGGGGAGGGGCAGTATTTT.

This clonotype was counted ten times or more. The rearrangement joins TRBV18 to TRBJ1-2, with D tentatively TRBD1 (6 bases). V was cut by 0 bases and J by 3 bases, with 11 bases left in between. The CDR3 sequence is 15 residues long. CDR1 is KGHSH, CDR2 LQKENI, per germline. The CDR3 is CASSPPRGSDYGYTF. The CDR3 DNA is TGTGCCAGCTCACCACCGAGGGGGTCGGACTATGGCTACACCTTC.